This TCR beta chain was observed in a study of metastatic and nonmetastatic thyroid tumors. No patient received treatment before thyroid surgery. The CDR3 contains 12 residues. CDR1 MGHDK and CDR2 SYGVNS come from the germline V gene. V lost 10 bases to trimming and J lost 5 bases, with 14 bases between them. TCRdb reprocessed the PCR reads via MiXCR. The table includes about 16,000 clones, about 29% detected once. The chain couples TRBV25-1 to TRBJ2-5; a weak D match, TRBD1 (6 bases). The sequenced material came from tumor tissue. The receptor comes from a male donor with papillary thyroid cancer or a benign thyroid nodule (not recorded which). Some clones in this sample may be carry-over from other donors' samples. In DNA form, the CDR3 reads TGTGCCACCAGGGGACACAGCGAGACCCAGTACTTC. Encoded protein: CATRGHSETQYF.